Listed here are 27 T cell receptor beta chains from one sample, sequenced in a study of spatial heterogeneity in lung cancer. General study results and limits: In tumors, expanded intratumoral alpha and beta TCR counts tracked mutation counts.

TCRdb processed the 5' RACE reads anew with MiXCR; each CDR3 protein has one entry. The sample records some 3,500 distinct CDR3 sequences, just over 5% being singletons. Antigen specificity for these receptors is unknown. Time point reported: sample taken at primary tumor resection. The input for sequencing was lung tumor tissue, taken at surgery. All receptors derive from a female donor with early-stage non-small cell lung cancer.

About this clonotype itself: Because this beta chain is a stray read in a library intended to capture alpha chains, its abundance should not be given much weight. The chain's CDR3 is CASSQVLVNEQFF. The CDR3 coding sequence is TGTGCCAGCAGCCAAGTGCTTGTAAATGAGCAGTTCTTC. V is TRBV3-1 and J is TRBJ2-1, with D unclear. Germline CDR1 LGHDT, CDR2 YNNKEL (reference sequence). This CDR3 is 13 amino acids long. The V gene lost 1 base and the J gene lost 7 bases, with 8 bases spanning the gap.

There are many counts of this clonotype. This beta chain is off target for a library built for alpha chains, so its abundance means little. The chain joins TRBV5-1 to TRBJ2-5; D remains unclear. The V end lost 2 bases, the J end lost 2 bases, and 1 base lay between the germline ends. CDR3 length equals 11 residues. Germline V lookup: CDR1 SGHRS, CDR2 YFSETQ. The CDR3 is CASSLQETQYF. DNA of the CDR3: TGCGCCAGCAGCTTACAAGAGACCCAGTACTTC.

Sample share makes this clonotype large (0.1 to 1%). A library made for alpha chains picked up this beta chain off target, so its size means little. V gene TRBV10-1 combines with J gene TRBJ2-7; 8 nucleotides match TRBD2. This CDR3 has 14 residues. Germline values: CDR1 WNHNN, CDR2 SYGVQD (reference sequence). Trimming cost V 5 bases and J 5 bases; bases outside gene matches: 8. Here the CDR3 DNA reads TGCGCCAGCAGTCACGAGCGGGGGACCAACGAGCAGTACTTC. Its translation is CASSHERGTNEQYF.

This clonotype is deemed medium-sized. This beta chain is off target for a library built for alpha chains, so its abundance means little. V usage is TRBV20-1 and J usage is TRBJ2-1, with TRBD2 matching over 11 bases. V shed 0 bases and J 9 bases; nucleotides not matched to a gene: 10. Looked up from germline, CDR1 is DFQATT and CDR2 is SNEGSKA (reference sequence). This CDR3 has 16 residues. This CDR3 reads CSARDMGSGGALEQFF. Written as DNA, the CDR3 is TGCAGTGCTAGAGATATGGGTAGCGGGGGGGCCCTTGAGCAGTTCTTC.

This clonotype is categorized as medium-sized. The library was built for alpha chains, so this beta chain is an off-target read and its size means little. CDR3 DNA: TGTGCCAGCAGAATACTTTCCTCAGGGGTAGGGACCTACAATGAGCAGTTCTTC. Its protein product is CASRILSSGVGTYNEQFF. The gene calls are TRBV27 and TRBJ2-1, with TRBD1 as a possible D gene (6 bases). The CDR3 length is 18 residues. V was shortened by 6 bases and J by 2 bases, with 23 bases between the two germline ends. The germline gives CDR1 MNHEY, CDR2 SMNVEV (reference sequence).

On this clonotype: Since it is a stray read in a library aimed at alpha chains, this beta chain has a size that is not meaningful. This chain connects TRBV4-1 to TRBJ2-5; TRBD2 agrees at 7 bases. The CDR3 totals 15 residues. J lost 5 bases, V lost 0 bases, and 6 bases had no gene match. Germline CDR1 MGHRA, CDR2 YSYEKL. The DNA of the CDR3 is TGCGCCAGCAGCCAAGAAAGGACTAGGGCTGAGACCCAGTACTTC. This codes for CASSQERTRAETQYF.

By sample share, this clonotype is medium-sized. This beta chain was picked up by a library intended for alpha chains and is off target, so its count carries little meaning. V is TRBV2 and J is TRBJ2-6; no firm D call. The CDR3 runs to 14 residues. Trimming shortened V by 8 bases and J by 0 bases, and 8 bases separated the two germline ends. Germline assignment: CDR1 SNHLY and CDR2 FYNNEI. Written as DNA, the CDR3 is TGTGCCAGCGAGATGGCCTCTGGGGCCAACGTCCTGACTTTC. Its translation: CASEMASGANVLTF.

Within the sample, this clonotype is medium-sized. This beta chain is an unintended read in a library built for alpha chains; its size means little. The CDR3 sequence is CASSGPDRGTYSNQPQHF. DNA of the CDR3: TGTGCCAGCAGTGGGCCGGACAGGGGGACATATAGCAATCAGCCCCAGCATTTT. The gene calls are TRBV6-1 and TRBJ1-5, with 10 bases fitting TRBD1. Germline CDR1 is MNHNS and CDR2 is SASEGT. CDR3 length: 18 amino acids. Losses at the gene ends were 4 bases for V and 0 bases for J; bases not matched to a gene: 9.

This clonotype rates as medium-sized. The library was designed around alpha chains, so this beta chain is a stray read whose abundance carries little weight. The V call is TRBV27, the J call TRBJ2-6, with no clear D. V was pared by 5 bases and J by 0 bases, with 11 bases between. Germline-derived CDR1 and CDR2 are MNHEY and SMNVEV (reference sequence). This CDR3 contains 16 residues. CDR3 region: CASSPLLASGANVLTF. The CDR3 nucleotides are TGTGCCAGCAGTCCACTCTTGGCCTCTGGGGCCAACGTCCTGACTTTC.

This clonotype was seen many times. A library prepared for alpha chains yielded this beta chain as an off-target read; its size is of little meaning. The genes are TRBV7-9 and TRBJ2-7; TRBD1 agrees at 7 bases. The CDR3 consists of 12 residues. J lost 5 bases, V lost 6 bases, and 4 bases had no gene match. Germline CDR1 reads SEHNR; CDR2 reads FQNEAQ (reference sequence). The CDR3 loop reads CASSTTGDEQYF. The CDR3 DNA reads as TGTGCCAGCAGTACTACAGGGGACGAGCAGTACTTC.

This clonotype showed up many times. Within a library made for alpha chains, this beta chain is off target, and its count is uninformative. V and J are TRBV20-1 and TRBJ1-1; no reliable D call. Germline V gene sequence: CDR1 DFQATT, CDR2 SNEGSKA (reference sequence). The germline V and J ends were trimmed by 6 bases and 6 bases, with 23 bases remaining between them. The CDR3 covers 15 residues. The CDR3 DNA follows: TGCAGTGCCCACTGGGCAAAGTGGTCTGACGCTGAAGCTTTCTTT. Amino acids: CSAHWAKWSDAEAFF.

Comment on this clonotype: This beta chain turned up in a library designed for alpha chains; as an off-target read, its abundance says little. The chain joins TRBV7-9 to TRBJ2-1; 10 bases are a match to TRBD1. The CDR3 length is 15 residues. J was trimmed by 4 bases and V by 2 bases; bases with no gene match: 2. Germline V lookup: CDR1 SEHNR, CDR2 FQNEAQ (reference sequence). The CDR3 DNA reads as TGTGCCAGCAGCTTAACGGACAGGGGGTACAATGAGCAGTTCTTC. Translation: CASSLTDRGYNEQFF.

This clonotype ranks as medium-sized. This beta chain represents an off-target read in a library built for alpha chains; its size is of limited meaning. This chain connects TRBV28 to TRBJ1-4; no clear D. Germline loops: CDR1 MDHEN, CDR2 SYDVKM. Trimming cost V 3 bases and J 0 bases, with 8 bases left between them. The CDR3 is 15 residues long. This CDR3 is CASSFSAPTNEKLFF. As DNA, the CDR3 is TGTGCCAGCAGTTTTTCGGCGCCAACTAATGAAAAACTGTTTTTT.

This clonotype occurred many times. In a library made to pick up alpha chains, this beta chain is a stray read with a size that means little. The rearrangement joins TRBV7-2 to TRBJ1-2; 12 bases match TRBD1. The CDR3 has 16 residues. J gave up 8 bases and V 3 bases, and 10 bases lay outside the gene matches. Germline V CDR1 and CDR2: SGHTA, FQGNSA. This CDR3 is CASSFLSGTGGVGYTF. The CDR3 bases are TGTGCCAGCAGCTTCCTGTCCGGGACAGGGGGCGTAGGCTACACCTTC.

This clonotype occurred a few times. Since the library was made to target alpha chains, this beta chain is a stray read and its abundance is not meaningful. V is TRBV28 and J is TRBJ2-7; no firm D call. V gave up 6 bases and J gave up 2 bases, with 14 bases separating them. This CDR3 comprises 14 residues. From germline, CDR1 is MDHEN and CDR2 SYDVKM. CDR3 coding DNA: TGTGCCAGCAGCCCCGAGTGGTGGACCTACGAGCAGTACTTC. Translating gives CASSPEWWTYEQYF.

By sample share, this clonotype is medium-sized. Since it is a stray read in a library aimed at alpha chains, this beta chain has a size that is not meaningful. V is TRBV7-9 and J is TRBJ2-7, with 9 bases that match TRBD1. V trimming: 5 bases; J trimming: 2 bases; junction bases outside the gene matches: 4. The CDR3 contains 14 residues. CDR1 and CDR2 (germline): SEHNR, FQNEAQ (reference sequence). In DNA, the CDR3 is TGTGCCAGCAGCCACGGGACAGGGACCTACGAGCAGTACTTC. Its translation: CASSHGTGTYEQYF.

Details on this clonotype: Found in a library prepared for alpha chains, this beta chain is an off-target read, and its abundance has little meaning. The chain employs TRBV7-8 and TRBJ1-1, with D hard to call. Germline CDR1 reads SGHVS; CDR2 reads FQNEAQ. The CDR3 loop spans 14 amino acids. Trimming removed 5 bases at V and 4 bases at J, with 14 bases between. The CDR3: CASSREGGSTEAFF. The CDR3 nucleotides read TGTGCCAGCAGCCGAGAGGGAGGAAGCACTGAAGCTTTCTTT.

Ten or more counts support this clonotype. Little can be read into the size of this beta chain, an off-target read in a library designed for alpha chains. The rearrangement uses TRBV29-1 and TRBJ2-1, with a tentative D call TRBD2 (5 bases). CDR1 SQVTM and CDR2 ANQGSEA come from the germline V gene. CDR3 size: 11 residues. V shed 7 bases and J shed 9 bases, with 13 bases lying between them. The DNA for the CDR3 is TGCAGCGCCCCCACCGGGATTGAGCAGTTCTTC. This translates into CSAPTGIEQFF.

Sample share makes this clonotype medium-sized (0.01 to 0.1%). The library was built for alpha chains, so this beta chain is an off-target read and its size means little. Here the CDR3 DNA reads TGTGCCAGCAGCGGCTGGGCGGGCACTGAAGCTTTCTTT. Residues: CASSGWAGTEAFF. V gene TRBV14 combines with J gene TRBJ1-1, with no clear D. Deletions cut 5 bases from V and 4 bases from J, with 11 bases between. Germline CDR1 and CDR2: SGHDN and FVKESK. The CDR3 is 13 amino acids. Based on the CDR3 plus reference TRBV14 and TRBJ1-1, the full variable domain is EAGVTQFPSHSVIEKGQTVTLRCDPISGHDNLYWYRRVMGKEIKFLLHFVKESKQDESGMPNNRFLAERTGGTYSTLKVQPAELEDSGVYFCASSGWAGTEAFFGQGTRLTVV.

This clonotype is medium-sized by share. Since it is a stray read in a library aimed at alpha chains, this beta chain has a size that is not meaningful. V is TRBV11-1 and J is TRBJ1-5; TRBD1 matches at 7 bases. The germline gives CDR1 SGHAT, CDR2 FQDESV (reference sequence). The length of the CDR3 is 14 residues. The trim removed 5 bases at V and 3 bases at J, leaving 4 bases unmatched. CDR3 nucleotides: TGTGCCAGCAGCCCCGGGACAGACAATCAGCCCCAGCATTTT. As protein: CASSPGTDNQPQHF.

This clonotype was observed at least ten times. This beta chain slipped into a library made for alpha chains as a stray read, so its size is not meaningful. This chain uses TRBV11-2 with TRBJ2-7, with D perhaps TRBD1 or TRBD2 (6 bases each). The CDR3 is 15 residues long. From germline, CDR1 is SGHAT and CDR2 FQNNGV. V lost 0 bases and J lost 6, with 15 bases in between. DNA for the CDR3: TGTGCCAGCAGCTTAGACCCGGGGGCGCAAGGCGAGCAGTACTTC. It is translated as CASSLDPGAQGEQYF.

Many counts were recorded for this clonotype. This beta chain is an unintended read in a library built for alpha chains; its size means little. The chain combines TRBV6-1 with TRBJ1-5; no reliable D call. This CDR3 spans 14 amino acids. V lost 2 bases, J lost 4 bases, and 9 bases lay in between. Germline-derived CDR1 and CDR2 are MNHNS and SASEGT. The CDR3 spells CASSELPGNQPQHF. Written as DNA, the CDR3 is TGTGCCAGCAGTGAACTGCCGGGAAATCAGCCCCAGCATTTT.

This clonotype was seen repeatedly, ten times or more. The size of this beta chain means little, since it is a stray read in a library made for alpha chains. This sequence joins TRBV9 and TRBJ1-1, with D possibly being TRBD1 (5 bases). CDR3 size: 18 residues. Trimming pared 0 bases from V and 0 bases from J, leaving 18 bases between. The germline V gene encodes CDR1 SGDLS and CDR2 YYNGEE. For the CDR3, the DNA is TGTGCCAGCAGCGTAGATCCCTCACAGGAAAACATGAACACTGAAGCTTTCTTT. This sequence encodes CASSVDPSQENMNTEAFF.

This clonotype counts as medium-sized (0.01 to 0.1%). This beta chain is an unintended read in a library built for alpha chains; its size means little. The chain couples TRBV6-1 to TRBJ2-5, with 8 positions matching TRBD1. The V gene end was trimmed by 6 bases and the J gene end by 5 bases; junction bases not matched to a gene: 5. CDR3 length: 13 residues. Germline loops: CDR1 MNHNS, CDR2 SASEGT. This CDR3 reads CASRHRGRETQYF. As DNA, the CDR3 is TGTGCCAGCAGGCACAGGGGGAGGGAGACCCAGTACTTC.

By sample fraction, this clonotype is medium-sized. This beta chain is an unintended read in a library built for alpha chains; its size means little. The V call is TRBV29-1, the J call TRBJ2-1; 15 bases line up with TRBD2. Losses at the gene ends were 5 bases for V and 7 bases for J; bases not matched to a gene: 3. Per the germline V gene, CDR1 is SQVTM and CDR2 is ANQGSEA. CDR3 size: 14 residues. The chain's CDR3 is CSVRGTSGRNEQFF. In DNA, the CDR3 is TGCAGCGTTCGGGGGACTAGCGGGAGGAATGAGCAGTTCTTC.

This clonotype is labeled medium-sized (0.01 to 0.1%). This beta chain is a stray read from a library made for alpha chains; its abundance is not meaningful. The chain joins TRBV12-3 or TRBV12-4 to TRBJ1-2, with D perhaps matching TRBD1 (5 bases). V was clipped by 6 bases and J by 2 bases, with 13 bases between them. This CDR3 is built from 14 residues. CDR3 in amino acids: CASRTVGENYGYTF. Here the CDR3 DNA reads TGTGCCAGCAGGACCGTGGGGGAGAACTATGGCTACACCTTC.

Turning to this clonotype: The library was designed around alpha chains, so this beta chain is a stray read whose abundance carries little weight. The rearrangement joins TRBV7-2 to TRBJ2-2, with 7 bases matching TRBD2. The junction had 2 bases not matched to a gene; V was cut back by 5 bases and J by 5 bases. CDR3 length: 13 amino acids. Germline CDR1 and CDR2: SGHTA and FQGNSA. CDR3 protein: CASSTSVTGELFF. CDR3 nucleotide sequence: TGTGCCAGCAGCACTAGCGTAACCGGGGAGCTGTTTTTT.